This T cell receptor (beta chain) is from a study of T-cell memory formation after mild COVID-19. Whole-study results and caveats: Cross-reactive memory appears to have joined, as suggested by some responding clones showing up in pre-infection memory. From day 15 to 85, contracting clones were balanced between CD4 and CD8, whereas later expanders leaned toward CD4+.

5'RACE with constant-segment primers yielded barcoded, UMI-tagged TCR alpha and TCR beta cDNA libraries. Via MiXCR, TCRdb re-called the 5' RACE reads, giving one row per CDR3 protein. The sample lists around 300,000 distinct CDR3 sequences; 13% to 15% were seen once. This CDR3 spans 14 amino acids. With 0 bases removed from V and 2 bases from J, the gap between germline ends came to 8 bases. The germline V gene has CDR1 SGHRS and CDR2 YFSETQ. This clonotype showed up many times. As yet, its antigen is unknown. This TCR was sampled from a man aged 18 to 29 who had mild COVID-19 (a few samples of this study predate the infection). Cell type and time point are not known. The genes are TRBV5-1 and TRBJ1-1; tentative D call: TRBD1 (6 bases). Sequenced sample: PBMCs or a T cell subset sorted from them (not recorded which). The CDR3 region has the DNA TGCGCCAGCAGCTTGGGGGGGGCCAACACTGAAGCTTTCTTT. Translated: CASSLGGANTEAFF.